This is a list of T cell receptor beta chains from one sample in a study of OX40 agonist ivuxolimab in advanced cancers. Sequencing was performed with immunoSEQ multiplex PCR; in TCRdb, only in-frame clones are kept and a portion is missing. The sample has tens of thousands of clones, 94% seen once. The starting material was CD4+ or CD8+ T cells sorted from blood, obtained in a trial of the OX40 agonist ivuxolimab. These receptors were collected from an adult with an advanced solid tumor such as melanoma, head and neck, liver or kidney cancer. The CDR3 runs from the conserved cysteine through the conserved F or W. Fields, in order: CDR3 DNA, CDR3 protein, clone size, J gene, D gene, V gene. A D gene is named only where the DNA matches it firmly. For some rows the clone size is stated as once, few or many, or as a class when expanded; others skip it.

cdr3_nt: TGTGCCAGCAGCGTAGTTGGTCGCAGGGATTCCGAGCAGTACTTC
cdr3_aa: CASSVVGRRDSEQYF
clone_size: -
j_call: TRBJ2-7
d_call: -
v_call: TRBV9

cdr3_nt: TGTGCCAGCAGCTTTCGGGCGGGGGGGGACACAGATACGCAGTATTTT
cdr3_aa: CASSFRAGGDTDTQYF
clone_size: -
j_call: TRBJ2-3
d_call: TRBD2
v_call: TRBV7-2

cdr3_nt: TGCGCCAGCAGCCAAGATACTGGGGGGGGCCAGGAGACCCAGTACTTC
cdr3_aa: CASSQDTGGGQETQYF
clone_size: -
j_call: TRBJ2-5
d_call: -
v_call: TRBV4-3

cdr3_nt: TGCAGCGTTGAGAAGTTGGACAGGGGAAACTACGAGCAGTACTTC
cdr3_aa: CSVEKLDRGNYEQYF
clone_size: -
j_call: TRBJ2-7
d_call: TRBD1
v_call: TRBV29-1

cdr3_nt: TGTGCCAGCAGCTCTGGGACTAGCGGCCCCAACGAGCAGTACTTC
cdr3_aa: CASSSGTSGPNEQYF
clone_size: -
j_call: TRBJ2-7
d_call: TRBD2
v_call: TRBV7-9

cdr3_nt: TGTGCCAGCAGTGCCAGGACAGGGGCCAACACCGGGGAGCTGTTTTTT
cdr3_aa: CASSARTGANTGELFF
clone_size: -
j_call: TRBJ2-2
d_call: TRBD1
v_call: TRBV2

cdr3_nt: TGTGCCAGCAGCTTAACCGGGACTACCTACAATGAGCAGTTCTTC
cdr3_aa: CASSLTGTTYNEQFF
clone_size: -
j_call: TRBJ2-1
d_call: TRBD2
v_call: TRBV11-1

cdr3_nt: TGTGCCAGCAGCTTGGACTTGACTAGCGGGGTCGACGATACGCAGTATTTT
cdr3_aa: CASSLDLTSGVDDTQYF
clone_size: -
j_call: TRBJ2-3
d_call: TRBD2
v_call: TRBV5-5

cdr3_nt: TGCGCCAGCAGCCAACGGACAGGGGAAGGCAATCAGCCCCAGCATTTT
cdr3_aa: CASSQRTGEGNQPQHF
clone_size: -
j_call: TRBJ1-5
d_call: TRBD1
v_call: TRBV4-1

cdr3_nt: TGTGCCAGCAGCTCCTCAGGGACTTTCGGAGAGACCCAGTACTTC
cdr3_aa: CASSSSGTFGETQYF
clone_size: -
j_call: TRBJ2-5
d_call: -
v_call: TRBV9

cdr3_nt: TGTGCCAGCAGTGTTTCCGGGGAGCTGTTTTTT
cdr3_aa: CASSVSGELFF
clone_size: -
j_call: TRBJ2-2
d_call: -
v_call: TRBV25-1

cdr3_nt: TGTGCCAGCTCACCACCGTCTTCAGGGGGTAATCAGCCCCAGCATTTT
cdr3_aa: CASSPPSSGGNQPQHF
clone_size: -
j_call: TRBJ1-5
d_call: TRBD1
v_call: TRBV18

cdr3_nt: TGCGCCAGCAGCACCGGGACTAGCGGGATGGACAATGAGCAGTTCTTC
cdr3_aa: CASSTGTSGMDNEQFF
clone_size: -
j_call: TRBJ2-1
d_call: TRBD2
v_call: TRBV4-3

cdr3_nt: TGTGCCAGTAGTATGCGACTACTTCTCAGGGGAATTAATTCACCCCTCCACTTT
cdr3_aa: CASSMRLLLRGINSPLHF
clone_size: -
j_call: TRBJ1-6
d_call: -
v_call: TRBV19

cdr3_nt: TGTGCCAGCAGCTCCGCCTACGAGCAGTACTTC
cdr3_aa: CASSSAYEQYF
clone_size: -
j_call: TRBJ2-7
d_call: -
v_call: TRBV27

cdr3_nt: TGTGCCAGCAGCTTAGTCAGTAACGAGCAGTACTTC
cdr3_aa: CASSLVSNEQYF
clone_size: -
j_call: TRBJ2-7
d_call: -
v_call: TRBV7-2

cdr3_nt: TGCGCCAGCACGGGACCGCAGATCTATCAGCCCCAGCATTTT
cdr3_aa: CASTGPQIYQPQHF
clone_size: once
j_call: TRBJ1-5
d_call: -
v_call: TRBV5-1

cdr3_nt: TGTGCCAGCAGCCCCCCTGGACTGTACACTGAAGCTTTCTTT
cdr3_aa: CASSPPGLYTEAFF
clone_size: once
j_call: TRBJ1-1
d_call: -
v_call: TRBV7-9

cdr3_nt: TGTGCCATCAGTGAAGGGACAGCCTCCTACGAGCAGTACTTC
cdr3_aa: CAISEGTASYEQYF
clone_size: -
j_call: TRBJ2-7
d_call: TRBD1
v_call: TRBV10-3

cdr3_nt: TGTGCCACCAGCCTGACGCGGGCGGGAGAAGCCTACGAGCAGTACTTC
cdr3_aa: CATSLTRAGEAYEQYF
clone_size: -
j_call: TRBJ2-7
d_call: TRBD2
v_call: TRBV15

cdr3_nt: TGCAGCGTCCGGACAGGGGCGGGGTACTATGGCTACACCTTC
cdr3_aa: CSVRTGAGYYGYTF
clone_size: -
j_call: TRBJ1-2
d_call: TRBD1
v_call: TRBV29-1

cdr3_nt: TGTGCCAGCAGCCTATCAGGGGGCGAGCAGTACTTC
cdr3_aa: CASSLSGGEQYF
clone_size: -
j_call: TRBJ2-7
d_call: TRBD1
v_call: TRBV9

cdr3_nt: TGCGCCAGCAGCCACGGGACTAGCGTAACCTACGAGCAGTACTTC
cdr3_aa: CASSHGTSVTYEQYF
clone_size: -
j_call: TRBJ2-7
d_call: TRBD2
v_call: TRBV5-1

cdr3_nt: TGTGCCAGCAGTTTAGCGGGGAACTATGGCTACACCTTC
cdr3_aa: CASSLAGNYGYTF
clone_size: few
j_call: TRBJ1-2
d_call: -
v_call: TRBV27

cdr3_nt: TGTGCCAGCAGCCCCCTCTACAATGAGCAGTTCTTC
cdr3_aa: CASSPLYNEQFF
clone_size: -
j_call: TRBJ2-1
d_call: -
v_call: TRBV5-6

cdr3_nt: TGTGCCAGCAGTTGGACTAGCGGGAGCAATGAGCAGTTCTTC
cdr3_aa: CASSWTSGSNEQFF
clone_size: -
j_call: TRBJ2-1
d_call: TRBD2
v_call: TRBV27

cdr3_nt: TGTGCCAGCAGTTACTCGAGTCAGGGCTACGAGCAGTACTTC
cdr3_aa: CASSYSSQGYEQYF
clone_size: -
j_call: TRBJ2-7
d_call: -
v_call: TRBV6-5

cdr3_nt: TGTGCCAGCGGCCCTCTGGGGGCGGCTAACGAGCAGTACTTC
cdr3_aa: CASGPLGAANEQYF
clone_size: -
j_call: TRBJ2-7
d_call: -
v_call: TRBV6-5

cdr3_nt: TGTGCCAGTAGTATCACGACAGGGCCTGGAAACACCATATATTTT
cdr3_aa: CASSITTGPGNTIYF
clone_size: once
j_call: TRBJ1-3
d_call: TRBD1
v_call: TRBV19

cdr3_nt: TGTGCCCCCCCAGGGGACAGCGGCAGTAACGAGCAGTACTTC
cdr3_aa: CAPPGDSGSNEQYF
clone_size: once
j_call: TRBJ2-7
d_call: TRBD1
v_call: TRBV7-6

cdr3_nt: TGTGCCAGCAGCGTCTCGCTGCCCATCCGGGACCTCACAGATACGCAGTATTTT
cdr3_aa: CASSVSLPIRDLTDTQYF
clone_size: -
j_call: TRBJ2-3
d_call: -
v_call: TRBV9

cdr3_nt: TGTGCCAGCAGCGTAGAGGCAGGCCTGAACACTGAAGCTTTCTTT
cdr3_aa: CASSVEAGLNTEAFF
clone_size: -
j_call: TRBJ1-1
d_call: -
v_call: TRBV9

cdr3_nt: TGTGCCAGCAGCTCCGGGGCCAGAAACACCGGGGAGCTGTTTTTT
cdr3_aa: CASSSGARNTGELFF
clone_size: -
j_call: TRBJ2-2
d_call: -
v_call: TRBV5-6

cdr3_nt: TGTGCCAGCAGCCTGGGACTAGTAAGCCCCTACGAGCAGTACTTC
cdr3_aa: CASSLGLVSPYEQYF
clone_size: -
j_call: TRBJ2-7
d_call: TRBD2
v_call: TRBV14

cdr3_nt: TGTGCCAGCAGCAGGGGGAGGGGTGGAAACACTGAAGCTTTCTTT
cdr3_aa: CASSRGRGGNTEAFF
clone_size: -
j_call: TRBJ1-1
d_call: -
v_call: TRBV9

cdr3_nt: TGTGCCAGCAGCTCGCCGGGGGGGCACACTGAAGCTTTCTTT
cdr3_aa: CASSSPGGHTEAFF
clone_size: once
j_call: TRBJ1-1
d_call: -
v_call: TRBV7-8

cdr3_nt: TGTGCCAGCAGCACTACTAGCGGGAGTGCGTACGAGCAGTACTTC
cdr3_aa: CASSTTSGSAYEQYF
clone_size: -
j_call: TRBJ2-7
d_call: TRBD2
v_call: TRBV7-9

cdr3_nt: TGTGCCAGCAGAGCGATCAATGAGCAGTTCTTC
cdr3_aa: CASRAINEQFF
clone_size: -
j_call: TRBJ2-1
d_call: -
v_call: TRBV25-1

cdr3_nt: TGTGCCAGCAGCTATTCACTCGGACTAGCGGCGACCGGGGAGCTGTTTTTT
cdr3_aa: CASSYSLGLAATGELFF
clone_size: -
j_call: TRBJ2-2
d_call: TRBD2
v_call: TRBV7-3

cdr3_nt: TGTGCCAGCAGCTCCCCCGAGGCGAACATTCAGTACTTC
cdr3_aa: CASSSPEANIQYF
clone_size: -
j_call: TRBJ2-4
d_call: -
v_call: TRBV7-9

cdr3_nt: TGTGCCATCCTTCTACAGGGCAATGAGCAGTTCTTC
cdr3_aa: CAILLQGNEQFF
clone_size: -
j_call: TRBJ2-1
d_call: -
v_call: TRBV15

cdr3_nt: TGTGCCAGCAGTGGGGCAGGGGGTTACGAGCAGTACTTC
cdr3_aa: CASSGAGGYEQYF
clone_size: -
j_call: TRBJ2-7
d_call: TRBD1
v_call: TRBV2

cdr3_nt: TGTGCCAGTAGTATCAGGGGACAGAATGAGCAGTTCTTC
cdr3_aa: CASSIRGQNEQFF
clone_size: -
j_call: TRBJ2-1
d_call: TRBD1
v_call: TRBV19

cdr3_nt: TGTGCCAGTAGTATTCCCCCTGGTCAGCCCCAGCATTTT
cdr3_aa: CASSIPPGQPQHF
clone_size: -
j_call: TRBJ1-5
d_call: -
v_call: TRBV19

cdr3_nt: TGTGCCAGCAGTCTCTCGGGACAGGTCTCTGGAAACACCATATATTTT
cdr3_aa: CASSLSGQVSGNTIYF
clone_size: -
j_call: TRBJ1-3
d_call: TRBD1
v_call: TRBV7-9

cdr3_nt: TGTGCCAGCAGCTTTGGGACAGGGAACACCGGGGAGCTGTTTTTT
cdr3_aa: CASSFGTGNTGELFF
clone_size: -
j_call: TRBJ2-2
d_call: TRBD1
v_call: TRBV7-9